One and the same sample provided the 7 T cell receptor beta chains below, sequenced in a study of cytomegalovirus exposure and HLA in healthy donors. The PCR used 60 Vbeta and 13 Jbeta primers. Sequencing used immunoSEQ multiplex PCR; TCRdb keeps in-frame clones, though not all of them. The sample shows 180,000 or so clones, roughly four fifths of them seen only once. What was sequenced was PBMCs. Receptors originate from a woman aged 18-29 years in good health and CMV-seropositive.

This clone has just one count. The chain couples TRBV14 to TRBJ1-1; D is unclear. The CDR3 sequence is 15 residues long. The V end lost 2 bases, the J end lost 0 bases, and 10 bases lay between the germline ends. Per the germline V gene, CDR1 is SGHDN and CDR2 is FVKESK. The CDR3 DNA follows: TGTGCCAGCAGCCAACGGGGTACCCTGAACACTGAAGCTTTCTTT. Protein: CASSQRGTLNTEAFF.

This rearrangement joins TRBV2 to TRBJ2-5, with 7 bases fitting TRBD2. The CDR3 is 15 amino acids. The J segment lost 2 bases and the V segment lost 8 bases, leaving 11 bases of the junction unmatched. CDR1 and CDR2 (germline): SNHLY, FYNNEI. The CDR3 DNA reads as TGTGCCAGCGGGCGACTATTTAGCGGGCAAGAGACCCAGTACTTC. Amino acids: CASGRLFSGQETQYF.

The CDR3 loop is CASSLGGGESDEQFF. CDR3 coding DNA: TGTGCCAGCAGCTTAGGCGGGGGGGAAAGCGATGAGCAGTTCTTC. The chain employs TRBV7-3 and TRBJ2-1; 9 positions match TRBD2. The CDR3 totals 15 residues. The germline V gene encodes CDR1 SGHTA and CDR2 FQGTGA. V lost 2 bases, J lost 8 bases, and 7 bases stayed unmatched.

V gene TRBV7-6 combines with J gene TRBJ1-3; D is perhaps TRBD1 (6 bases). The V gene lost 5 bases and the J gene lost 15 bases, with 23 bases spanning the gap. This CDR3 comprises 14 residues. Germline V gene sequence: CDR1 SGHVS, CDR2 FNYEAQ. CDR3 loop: CASSPGWAGEDRYF. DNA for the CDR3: TGTGCCAGCAGCCCCGGATGGGCGGGAGAGGACAGATATTTT.

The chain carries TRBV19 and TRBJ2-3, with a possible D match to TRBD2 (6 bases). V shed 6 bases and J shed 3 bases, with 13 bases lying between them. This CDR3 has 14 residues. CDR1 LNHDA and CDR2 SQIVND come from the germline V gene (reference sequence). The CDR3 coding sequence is TGTGCCAGTAGATCGCAGGGAGGTACAGATACGCAGTATTTT. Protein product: CASRSQGGTDTQYF.

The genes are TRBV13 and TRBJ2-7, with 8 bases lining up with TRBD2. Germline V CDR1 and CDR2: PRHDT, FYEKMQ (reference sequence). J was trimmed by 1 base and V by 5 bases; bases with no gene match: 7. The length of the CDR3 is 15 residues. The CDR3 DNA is TGTGCCAGCAGCCATAGCGGGGTCGGGTCCTACGAGCAGTACTTC. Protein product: CASSHSGVGSYEQYF.

CDR3 DNA: TGTGCCAGCAGCCCCCCGGGACAGGGGGTCTACGAGCAGTACTTC. Its protein product is CASSPPGQGVYEQYF. The chain combines TRBV7-9 with TRBJ2-7, with 11 nucleotides matching TRBD1. J was trimmed by 3 bases and V by 5 bases; bases with no gene match: 6. Germline values: CDR1 SEHNR, CDR2 FQNEAQ (reference sequence). The length of the CDR3 is 15 residues.